This T cell receptor beta chain was profiled in a study of blood T cell repertoires in COVID-19. Study information: Spain, Italy and the United States supplied samples that represented acute and convalescent COVID-19. Sources were T cells, B-cell-depleted T cells, or PBMCs; the material itself was cDNA or gDNA.

The CDR3 has 15 residues. Germline CDR1 and CDR2: SGHDT and YYEEEE. Trimming left V 2 bases short and J 3 bases short, with 11 bases between. Authors' methods: By means of reference gene primer amplification, nucleated cell counts were estimated. Data came from immunoSEQ multiplex PCR; TCRdb stores just in-frame clones and leaves some out. Clonal size and the V and J genes are those of that table, whereas D and trimming came from the DNA. The sample has approximately 220,000 clones; 80% to 85% are singletons. The sequenced sample was peripheral blood. The source is a woman in her fifties or sixties with acute or convalescent COVID-19. This chain links TRBV5-6 with TRBJ1-4, with D tentatively TRBD1 (5 bases). The CDR3 region is CASSLGAAANEKLFF. CDR3 in DNA: TGTGCCAGCAGCTTAGGGGCTGCAGCTAATGAAAAACTGTTTTTT.